Detailed here is one T cell receptor beta chain. The antigen is unknown. The data are from a study of T cell repertoires and HLA-DP antigens. Study-wide points: Antigen presentation used HeLa cells, with total CD4+ cells responding.

Pre-culture CD4+ samples were sequenced deeply, targeting around 200,000 T cell genomes. The repertoire was sequenced with immunoSEQ multiplex PCR; TCRdb's copy has only in-frame clones and lacks some. Found here are 85,000 to 90,000 clones, about 89% of them singletons; the top ten hold 1.7%. This CDR3 comprises 15 residues. The germline gives CDR1 MNHNS, CDR2 SASEGT. Trimming took 5 bases from V and 1 from J, leaving 11 bases between them. This clonotype was sampled from a man in his fifties in good health and CMV-seronegative. The sample consisted of CD4+ T cells from PBMCs. The chain links TRBV6-1 to TRBJ2-2; no reliable D call. The CDR3 DNA reads TGTGCCAGCAGTATCAGGCGCCAGAACACCGGGGAGCTGTTTTTT. Translation: CASSIRRQNTGELFF.